This T cell receptor (beta chain) was recorded in a study of radiation and T cells in renal cell carcinoma. TCRdb keeps only in-frame clones here, not all; method: immunoSEQ multiplex PCR. The table lists some 130,000 clones, 70% to 90% of them singletons. V gave up 3 bases and J gave up 7 bases, with 6 bases separating them. The CDR3 spans 12 residues. CDR1 and CDR2 from the germline V gene are SGHTA and FQGNSA. The time point here: blood 2 weeks post-SBRT. Treatment specified: 15 Gy SBRT to primary tumor, nephrectomy 4 weeks later. The input for sequencing was blood, taken from a patient whose treatment included radiotherapy and nephrectomy. The rearrangement joins TRBV7-2 to TRBJ2-2; D is unclear. This TCR derives from a woman in her fifties or sixties with renal cell carcinoma. CDR3 amino acids: CASSFRFGELFF. The CDR3 DNA reads TGTGCCAGCAGCTTCAGGTTCGGGGAGCTGTTTTTT.